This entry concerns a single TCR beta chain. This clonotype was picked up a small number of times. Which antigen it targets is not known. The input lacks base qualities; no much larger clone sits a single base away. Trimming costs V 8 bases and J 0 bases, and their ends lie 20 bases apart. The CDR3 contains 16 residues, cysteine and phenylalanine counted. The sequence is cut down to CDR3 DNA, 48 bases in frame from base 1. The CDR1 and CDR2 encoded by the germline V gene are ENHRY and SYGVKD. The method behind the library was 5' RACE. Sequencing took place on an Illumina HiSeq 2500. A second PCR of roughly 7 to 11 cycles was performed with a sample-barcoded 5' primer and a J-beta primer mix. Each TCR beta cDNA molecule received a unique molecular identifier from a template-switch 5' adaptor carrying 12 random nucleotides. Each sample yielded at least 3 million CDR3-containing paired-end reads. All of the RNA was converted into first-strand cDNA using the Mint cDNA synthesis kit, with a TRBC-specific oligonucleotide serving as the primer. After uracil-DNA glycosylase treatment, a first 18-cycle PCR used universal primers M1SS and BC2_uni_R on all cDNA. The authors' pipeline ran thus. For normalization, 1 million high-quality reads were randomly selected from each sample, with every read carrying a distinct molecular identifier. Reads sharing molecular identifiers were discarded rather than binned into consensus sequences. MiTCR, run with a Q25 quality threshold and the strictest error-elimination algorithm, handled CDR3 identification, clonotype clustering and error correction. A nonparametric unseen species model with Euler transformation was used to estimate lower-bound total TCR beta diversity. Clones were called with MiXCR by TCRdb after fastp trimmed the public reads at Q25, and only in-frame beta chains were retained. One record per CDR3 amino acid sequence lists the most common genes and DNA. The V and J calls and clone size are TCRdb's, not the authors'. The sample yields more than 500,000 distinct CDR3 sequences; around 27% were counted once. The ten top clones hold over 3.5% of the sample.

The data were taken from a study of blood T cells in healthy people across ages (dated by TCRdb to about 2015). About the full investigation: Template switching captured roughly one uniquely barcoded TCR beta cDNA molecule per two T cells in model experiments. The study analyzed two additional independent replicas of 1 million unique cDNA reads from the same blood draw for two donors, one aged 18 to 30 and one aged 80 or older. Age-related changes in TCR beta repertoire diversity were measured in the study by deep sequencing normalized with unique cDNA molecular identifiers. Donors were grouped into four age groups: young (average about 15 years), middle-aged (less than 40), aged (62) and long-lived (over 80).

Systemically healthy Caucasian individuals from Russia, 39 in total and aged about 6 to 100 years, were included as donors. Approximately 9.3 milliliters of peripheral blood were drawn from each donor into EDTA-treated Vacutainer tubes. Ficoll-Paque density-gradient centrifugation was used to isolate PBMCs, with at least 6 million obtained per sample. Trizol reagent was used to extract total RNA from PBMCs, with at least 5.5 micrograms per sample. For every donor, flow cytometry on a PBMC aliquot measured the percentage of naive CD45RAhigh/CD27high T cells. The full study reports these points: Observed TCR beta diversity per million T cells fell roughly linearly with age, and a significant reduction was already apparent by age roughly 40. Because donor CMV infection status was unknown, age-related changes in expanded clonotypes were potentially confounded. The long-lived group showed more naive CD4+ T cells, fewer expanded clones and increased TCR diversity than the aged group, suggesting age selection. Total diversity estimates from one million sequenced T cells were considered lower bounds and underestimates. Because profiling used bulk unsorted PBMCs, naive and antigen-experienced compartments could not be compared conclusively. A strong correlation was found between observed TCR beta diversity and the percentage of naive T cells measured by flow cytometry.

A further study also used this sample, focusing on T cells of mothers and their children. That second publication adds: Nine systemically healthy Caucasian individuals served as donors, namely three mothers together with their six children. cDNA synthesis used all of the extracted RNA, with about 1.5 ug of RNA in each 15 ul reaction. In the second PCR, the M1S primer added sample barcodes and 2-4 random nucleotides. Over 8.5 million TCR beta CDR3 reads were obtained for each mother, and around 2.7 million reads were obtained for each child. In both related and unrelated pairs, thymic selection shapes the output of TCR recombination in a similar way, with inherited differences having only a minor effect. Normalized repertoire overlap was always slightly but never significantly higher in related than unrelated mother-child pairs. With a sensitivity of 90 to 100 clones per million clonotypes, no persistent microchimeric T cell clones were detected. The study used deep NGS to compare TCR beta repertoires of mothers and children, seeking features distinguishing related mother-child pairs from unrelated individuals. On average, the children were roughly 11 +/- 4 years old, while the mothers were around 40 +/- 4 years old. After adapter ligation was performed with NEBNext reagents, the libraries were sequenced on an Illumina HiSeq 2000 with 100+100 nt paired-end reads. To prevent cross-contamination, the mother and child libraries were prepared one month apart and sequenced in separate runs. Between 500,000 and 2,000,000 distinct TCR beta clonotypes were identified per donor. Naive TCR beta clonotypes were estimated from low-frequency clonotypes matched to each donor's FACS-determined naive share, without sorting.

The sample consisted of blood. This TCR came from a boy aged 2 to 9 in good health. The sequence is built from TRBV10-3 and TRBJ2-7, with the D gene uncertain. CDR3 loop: CAIGPGPWDSSYEQYF. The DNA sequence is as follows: TGTGCCATCGGGCCAGGCCCGTGGGATAGCTCCTACGAGCAGTACTTC.